The 3 T cell receptor beta chains below were found in one sample sequenced in a study of CD8+CD57+ T cells in acquired aplastic anemia. Template material for TCR beta VDJ and CDR3 profiling consisted of genomic DNA. Using its own MiXCR run on the reads, TCRdb lists one record per CDR3 protein. Of over 40,000 distinct CDR3 sequences listed, over 60% are singletons. Material for sequencing was sorted CD4+, CD8+, or CD8+CD57+ T cells (not recorded which) from PBMCs. The origin of the receptors is a human donor in good health, serving as a control.

V gene TRBV2 combines with J gene TRBJ2-7; a possible D gene is TRBD2 (7 bases). CDR1 and CDR2 (germline): SNHLY, FYNNEI. The V gene lost 6 bases and the J gene lost 7 bases, with 19 bases spanning the gap. This CDR3 spans 14 amino acids. The CDR3, as DNA: TGTGCCAGCAGCTTAGCGGGCAGGGGAGCGGAGCAGTACTTC. Translating it yields CASSLAGRGAEQYF.

The rearrangement uses TRBV20-1 and TRBJ1-1, with D tentatively TRBD1 (6 bases). The CDR3 loop spans 15 amino acids. V lost 4 bases, J lost 1 base, and 16 bases lay in between. Germline V gene data show CDR1 as DFQATT and CDR2 as SNEGSKA (reference sequence). The CDR3 bases are TGCAGTGCTACGCGGGGTCTGACAGGGAACACTGAAGCTTTCTTT. It is translated as CSATRGLTGNTEAFF.

This clonotype was observed at least ten times. The chain couples TRBV12-3 or TRBV12-4 to TRBJ1-4; D uncertain. The CDR3 spans 17 residues. The ends were cut back, 1 base at V and 5 bases at J, with 17 bases in the middle. CDR3 residues: CASSLVGAGPDNEKLFF. DNA of the CDR3: TGTGCCAGCAGTTTAGTGGGCGCGGGCCCCGACAATGAAAAACTGTTTTTT.